This T cell receptor (beta chain) was obtained from a study of blood T cell repertoires in COVID-19. The V and J ends lost 4 bases and 4 bases, in that order; junction bases with no gene match: 6. Germline assignment: CDR1 MNHEY and CDR2 SVGAGI. The CDR3 has 14 residues. TCRdb's copy holds only in-frame clones and misses some; the assay was immunoSEQ multiplex PCR. The sample holds 150,000 to 250,000 clones, 94% seen once. The sequence was collected from a man aged 25-40 years with COVID-19, enrolled during active disease. Material for sequencing was peripheral blood. The chain recombines TRBV6-5 with TRBJ1-2; TRBD1 matches 7 bases. CDR3 DNA sequence: TGTGCCAGCAGTTTAAGACAGGGCCCCTATGGCTACACCTTC. It specifies CASSLRQGPYGYTF.